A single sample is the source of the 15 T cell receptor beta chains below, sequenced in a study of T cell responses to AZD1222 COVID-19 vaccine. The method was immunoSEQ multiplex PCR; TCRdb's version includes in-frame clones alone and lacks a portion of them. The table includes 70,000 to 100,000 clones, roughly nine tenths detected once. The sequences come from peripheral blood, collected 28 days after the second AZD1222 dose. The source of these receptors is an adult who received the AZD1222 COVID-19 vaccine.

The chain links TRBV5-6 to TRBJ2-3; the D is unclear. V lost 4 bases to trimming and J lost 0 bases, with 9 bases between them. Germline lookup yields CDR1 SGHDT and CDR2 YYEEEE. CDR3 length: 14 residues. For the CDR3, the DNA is TGTGCCAGCAGCCCAAACCCTAGCACAGATACGCAGTATTTT. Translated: CASSPNPSTDTQYF.

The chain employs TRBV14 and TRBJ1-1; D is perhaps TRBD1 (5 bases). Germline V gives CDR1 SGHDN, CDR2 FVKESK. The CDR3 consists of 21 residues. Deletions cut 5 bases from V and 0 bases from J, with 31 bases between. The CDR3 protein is CASSGATDVFSPPAVNTEAFF. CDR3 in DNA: TGTGCCAGCAGCGGGGCAACAGACGTTTTTTCCCCCCCGGCGGTGAACACTGAAGCTTTCTTT.

Here the CDR3 reads CASSAPRGDYGYTF. In nucleotides, the CDR3 is TGTGCCAGCAGTGCTCCCAGGGGGGACTATGGCTACACCTTC. The chain couples TRBV2 to TRBJ1-2, with TRBD1 matching 7 bases. V was pared by 4 bases and J by 3 bases, with 5 bases of the junction left unmatched. There are 14 residues in the CDR3. The germline gives CDR1 SNHLY, CDR2 FYNNEI.

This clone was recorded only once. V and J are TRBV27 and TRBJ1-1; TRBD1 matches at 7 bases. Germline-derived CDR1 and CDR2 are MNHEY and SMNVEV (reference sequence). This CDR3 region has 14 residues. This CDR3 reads CATRGGRGSTEAFF. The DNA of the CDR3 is TGTGCTACCAGGGGGGGCCGGGGGAGCACTGAAGCTTTCTTT.

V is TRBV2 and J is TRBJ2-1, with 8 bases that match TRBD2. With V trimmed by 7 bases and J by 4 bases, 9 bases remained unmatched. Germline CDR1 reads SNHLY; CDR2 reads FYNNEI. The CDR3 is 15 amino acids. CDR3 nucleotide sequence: TGTGCCAGCAAGGTTAAGCGGGGGCTGTACAATGAGCAGTTCTTC. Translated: CASKVKRGLYNEQFF.

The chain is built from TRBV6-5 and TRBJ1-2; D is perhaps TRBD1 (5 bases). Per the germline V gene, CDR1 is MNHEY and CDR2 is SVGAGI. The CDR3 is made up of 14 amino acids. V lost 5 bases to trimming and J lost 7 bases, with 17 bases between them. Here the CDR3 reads CASSHPGVLAGYTF. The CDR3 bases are TGTGCCAGCAGTCATCCGGGGGTACTTGCTGGCTACACCTTC.

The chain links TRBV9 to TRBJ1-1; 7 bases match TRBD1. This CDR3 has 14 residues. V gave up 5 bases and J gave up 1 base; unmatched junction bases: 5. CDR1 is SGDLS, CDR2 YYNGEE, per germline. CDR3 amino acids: CASSRQGPNTEAFF. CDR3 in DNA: TGTGCCAGCAGTCGACAGGGACCGAACACTGAAGCTTTCTTT.

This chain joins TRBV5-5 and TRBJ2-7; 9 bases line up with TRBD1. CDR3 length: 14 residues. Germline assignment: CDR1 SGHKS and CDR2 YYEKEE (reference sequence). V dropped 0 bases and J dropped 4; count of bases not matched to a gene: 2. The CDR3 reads CASSLGTGVYEQYF. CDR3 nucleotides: TGTGCCAGCAGCTTGGGGACAGGGGTGTACGAGCAGTACTTC. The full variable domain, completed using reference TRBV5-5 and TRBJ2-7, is DAGVTQSPTHLIKTRGQQVTLRCSPISGHKSVSWYQQVLGQGPQFIFQYYEKEERGRGNFPDRFSARQFPNYSSELNVNALLLGDSALYLCASSLGTGVYEQYFGPGTRLTVT.

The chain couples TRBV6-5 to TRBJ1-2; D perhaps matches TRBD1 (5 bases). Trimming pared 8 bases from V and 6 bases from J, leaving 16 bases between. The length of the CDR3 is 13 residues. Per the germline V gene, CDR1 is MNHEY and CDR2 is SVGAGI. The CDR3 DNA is TGTGCCAGCCTAGCAGGGAACAGTAATGGCTACACCTTC. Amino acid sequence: CASLAGNSNGYTF.

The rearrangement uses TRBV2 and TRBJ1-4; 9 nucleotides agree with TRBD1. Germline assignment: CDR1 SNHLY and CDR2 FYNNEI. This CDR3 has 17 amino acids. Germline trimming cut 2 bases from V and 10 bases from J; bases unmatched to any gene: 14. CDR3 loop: CASSEIPPGTGLGKLFF. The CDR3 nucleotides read TGTGCCAGCAGTGAAATCCCCCCCGGGACAGGGTTGGGAAAACTGTTTTTT.

DNA of the CDR3: TGCGCCAGCAGCCCTGGAGGGACCGGAGGGGACACTGAAGCTTTCTTT. It encodes CASSPGGTGGDTEAFF. The chain recombines TRBV5-1 with TRBJ1-1, with D perhaps matching TRBD1 (5 bases). The germline V gene has CDR1 SGHRS and CDR2 YFSETQ. V was cut by 4 bases and J by 3 bases, with 19 bases left in between. There are 16 residues in the CDR3.

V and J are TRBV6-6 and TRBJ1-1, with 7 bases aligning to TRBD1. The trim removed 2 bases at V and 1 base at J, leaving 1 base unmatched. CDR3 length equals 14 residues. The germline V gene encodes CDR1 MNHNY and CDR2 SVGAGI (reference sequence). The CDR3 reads CASSYGQANTEAFF. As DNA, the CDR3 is TGTGCCAGCAGTTACGGACAGGCGAACACTGAAGCTTTCTTT.

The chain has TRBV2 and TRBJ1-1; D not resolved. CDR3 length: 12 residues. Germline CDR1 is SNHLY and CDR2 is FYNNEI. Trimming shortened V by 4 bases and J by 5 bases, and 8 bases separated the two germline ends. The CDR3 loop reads CASSGVGTEAFF. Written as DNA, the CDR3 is TGTGCCAGCAGTGGTGTAGGAACTGAAGCTTTCTTT.

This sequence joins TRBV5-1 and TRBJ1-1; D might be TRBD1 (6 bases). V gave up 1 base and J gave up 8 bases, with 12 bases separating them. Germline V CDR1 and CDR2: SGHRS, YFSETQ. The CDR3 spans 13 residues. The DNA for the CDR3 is TGCGCCAGCAGCTTGTCGGTACAGGGAGAAGCTTTCTTT. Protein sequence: CASSLSVQGEAFF.

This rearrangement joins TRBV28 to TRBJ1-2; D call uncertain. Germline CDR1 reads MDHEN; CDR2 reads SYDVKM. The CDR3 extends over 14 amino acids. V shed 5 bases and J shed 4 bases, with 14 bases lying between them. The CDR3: CASSPPTDVYGYTF. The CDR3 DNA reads TGTGCCAGCAGTCCCCCAACTGATGTCTATGGCTACACCTTC.